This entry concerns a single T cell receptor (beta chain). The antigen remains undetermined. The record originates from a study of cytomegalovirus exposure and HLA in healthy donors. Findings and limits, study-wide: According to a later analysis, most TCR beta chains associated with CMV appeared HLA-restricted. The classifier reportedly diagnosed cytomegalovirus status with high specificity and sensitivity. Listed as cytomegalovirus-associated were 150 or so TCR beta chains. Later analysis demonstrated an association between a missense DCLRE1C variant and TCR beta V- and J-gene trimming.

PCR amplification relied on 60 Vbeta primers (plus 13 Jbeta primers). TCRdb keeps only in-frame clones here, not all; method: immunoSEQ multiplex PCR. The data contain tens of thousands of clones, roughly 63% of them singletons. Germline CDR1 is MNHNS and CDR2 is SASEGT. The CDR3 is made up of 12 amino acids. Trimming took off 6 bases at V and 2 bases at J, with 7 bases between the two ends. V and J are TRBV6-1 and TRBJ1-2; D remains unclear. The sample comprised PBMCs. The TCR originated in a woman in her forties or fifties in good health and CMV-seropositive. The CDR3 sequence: CASSPLNYGYTF. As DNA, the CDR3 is TGTGCCAGCAGCCCCTTAAACTATGGCTACACCTTC.